This TCR beta chain was documented in a study of cytomegalovirus exposure and HLA in healthy donors. Findings and caveats of the study: In the 120 or so validation repertoires, approximately 94% of cluster scores exceeded 0, per a later analysis. Under in vitro conditions, three CMV-associated chains were confirmed as specific for CMV antigens. Cytomegalovirus association was assigned to about 150 TCR beta chains.

V lost 4 bases, J lost 0 bases, and 0 bases stayed unmatched. There are 15 residues in the CDR3. Germline CDR1 reads SGHTA; CDR2 reads FQGNSA. This clone has only a few counts. Its antigen remains unknown. Here immunoSEQ multiplex PCR was the method, and the copy in TCRdb shows in-frame clones only, minus some. Of around 190,000 clones in the sample, more than 70% were seen once. The donors were in the roughly 120-subject validation cohort, distinct from the approximately 700-subject first cohort. The TCR was taken from a young woman in good health and CMV-seronegative. The V call is TRBV7-2, the J call TRBJ2-7; 13 bases fit TRBD2. Sequencing was carried out using PBMCs. CDR3 sequence: CASSWTSGSSYEQYF. CDR3 in DNA: TGTGCCAGCAGCTGGACTAGCGGGAGCTCCTACGAGCAGTACTTC. Full variable domain (remainder filled in from reference TRBV7-2 and TRBJ2-7): GAGVSQSPSNKVTEKGKDVELRCDPISGHTALYWYRQSLGQGLEFLIYFQGNSAPDKSGLPSDRFSAERTGGSVSTLTIQRTQQEDSAVYLCASSWTSGSSYEQYFGPGTRLTVT.